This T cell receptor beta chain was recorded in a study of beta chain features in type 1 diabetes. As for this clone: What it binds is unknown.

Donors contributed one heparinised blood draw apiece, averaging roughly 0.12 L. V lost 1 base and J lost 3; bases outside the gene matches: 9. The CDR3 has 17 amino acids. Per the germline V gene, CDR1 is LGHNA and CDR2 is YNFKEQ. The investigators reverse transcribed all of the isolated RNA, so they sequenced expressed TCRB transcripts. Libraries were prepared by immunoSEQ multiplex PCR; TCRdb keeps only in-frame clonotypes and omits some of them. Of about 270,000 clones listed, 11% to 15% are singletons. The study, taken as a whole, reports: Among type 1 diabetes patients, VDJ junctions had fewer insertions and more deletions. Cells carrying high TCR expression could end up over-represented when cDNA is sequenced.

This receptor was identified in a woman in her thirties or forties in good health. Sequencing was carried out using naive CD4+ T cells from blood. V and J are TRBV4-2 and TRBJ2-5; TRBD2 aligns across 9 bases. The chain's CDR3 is CASSQVSGRTSEETQYF. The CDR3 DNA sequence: TGTGCCAGCAGCCAAGTATCTGGGAGGACTAGCGAAGAGACCCAGTACTTC.